The clone carrying this TCR beta chain was found many times. Preparation of the TCRbeta library used unique molecular identifiers. TCRdb processed the PCR reads anew with MiXCR; each CDR3 protein has one entry. The table records a few hundred thousand distinct CDR3 sequences, around a tenth of them present only once. The source of the sample is a study of T-cell reconstitution after alpha-beta-depleted transplantation in children. This CDR3 comprises 13 residues. The V gene's germline CDR1 is LNHDA and CDR2 SQIVND (reference sequence). V lost 1 base and J 4 bases, leaving 6 bases between the germline ends.

The rearrangement joins TRBV19 to TRBJ2-3; unclear D gene. This sequence was found in a human donor who donated a stem cell graft to a child with acute lymphoblastic leukemia. This material consisted of PBMCs from the stem cell graft donor, taken from the stem cell graft. The CDR3 DNA follows: TGTGCCAGTAGTATAGTGGCGGCAGATACGCAGTATTTT. It encodes CASSIVAADTQYF.